This TCR beta chain was recovered during a study of identical twins' blood T cells. Study-level information: Roughly 6 alpha and six beta libraries together yielded 50 million or so reads.

About this clonotype itself: Its antigen remains unknown.

Sample barcodes were added at both library ends during cDNA synthesis. TCRdb re-called the 5' RACE reads through MiXCR, storing one row per CDR3 protein. The sample has approximately 1,200 distinct CDR3 sequences; under 90% are singletons. Study-wide results and limits: Twins shared more top CDR3 clonotypes than unrelated donors did.

The sequence was obtained from a woman aged 18-55 years in good health. Material: PBMCs.

CDR3 region: CASTRRDSPLHF. CDR3 nucleotide sequence: TGCGCCAGCACCCGTAGAGATTCACCCCTCCACTTT. The chain carries TRBV23-1 and TRBJ1-6, with unresolved D. TRBV23-1 is assigned to the ORF class and has an uncertain function. Trimming removed 7 bases from V and 8 bases from J, with 9 bases in between. CDR3 size: 12 residues.